This entry lists 19 T cell receptor beta chains sequenced from one sample in a study of T-cell reconstitution after alpha-beta-depleted transplantation in children listed by TCRdb under 2016. Explained via the paper, the treatment or condition label denotes: allogeneic hematopoietic cell transplantation with graft depleted of TCRalphabeta T cells and CD19 B cells. Receptor libraries were prepared by PCR. TCRdb lists the instrument as Illumina HiSeq 2500. TCR library preparation used molecular barcoding, with unique molecular identifiers applied to normalize quantification of the TCRbeta repertoire. In TCRdb, the public reads were trimmed at Q25 with fastp and aligned with MiXCR, with productive beta chains retained. Rows are combined by CDR3 protein, so each entry shows the most common genes and DNA. The sample includes 90,000 to 130,000 distinct CDR3 sequences, with 10% observed a single time. Less than 40% of the sample belongs to the ten largest clones.

The material was PBMCs, obtained before TCRalphabeta/CD19-depleted stem cell transplant. These receptor sequences come from a boy under 10 years old with acute lymphoblastic leukemia, due to receive a stem cell transplant.

A few counts support this clonotype. The chain recombines TRBV7-2 with TRBJ2-7; D may be TRBD2 (5 bases). This CDR3 contains 17 residues. Germline V gene sequence: CDR1 SGHTA, CDR2 FQGNSA. With 4 bases removed from V and 6 bases from J, the gap between germline ends came to 25 bases. This chain's CDR3 is CASSSVAPSHIGSEQYF. Here the CDR3 DNA reads TGTGCCAGCAGCTCCGTAGCGCCAAGTCATATCGGATCCGAGCAGTACTTC.

This clonotype was seen at least ten times. The chain is built from TRBV7-8 and TRBJ2-3, with TRBD1 matching 7 bases. Germline assignment: CDR1 SGHVS and CDR2 FQNEAQ. The CDR3 is 13 residues long. With V trimmed by 5 bases and J by 6 bases, 5 bases remained unmatched. This CDR3 is CASSLKGADTQYF. In DNA form, the CDR3 reads TGTGCCAGCAGCCTGAAGGGGGCCGATACGCAGTATTTT.

This clonotype was counted ten times or more. The chain employs TRBV9 and TRBJ1-2; 8 nucleotides align to TRBD1. Germline V gene sequence: CDR1 SGDLS, CDR2 YYNGEE. CDR3 length: 14 amino acids. The trim removed 2 bases at V and 8 bases at J, leaving 8 bases unmatched. CDR3 bases: TGTGCCAGCAGCGTTTACAGGGGGACCGAGGGCTACACCTTC. This encodes CASSVYRGTEGYTF.

The J gene is TRBJ2-7, the V gene TRBV20-1; TRBD2 aligns across 7 bases. Germline V gene data show CDR1 as DFQATT and CDR2 as SNEGSKA (reference sequence). This CDR3 is 14 amino acids long. With V trimmed by 3 bases and J by 7 bases, 12 bases remained unmatched. The CDR3 reads CSARSQGGVGEQYF. CDR3 DNA: TGCAGTGCTAGGTCGCAGGGAGGGGTGGGAGAGCAGTACTTC.

This clonotype was counted many times. CDR3 in amino acids: CASSKETNTGELFF. CDR3 DNA: TGTGCCAGCTCAAAGGAGACGAACACCGGGGAGCTGTTTTTT. The chain combines TRBV18 with TRBJ2-2; D not certain. This CDR3 is built from 14 residues. CDR1 is KGHSH, CDR2 LQKENI, per germline. The ends were cut back, 5 bases at V and 0 bases at J, with 7 bases in the middle.

This clonotype appeared a few times. The chain uses TRBV15 and TRBJ2-3, with a weak D call TRBD1 (7 bases). Germline loops: CDR1 LNHNV, CDR2 YYDKDF (reference sequence). The CDR3 spans 18 residues. The germline V and J ends were trimmed by 7 bases and 2 bases, with 25 bases remaining between them. CDR3 nucleotides: TGTGCCACCAACCCAGGGGGGCCCGGCGACACACACACAGATACGCAGTATTTT. Its protein is CATNPGGPGDTHTDTQYF.

This clonotype was counted only a few times. The chain is built from TRBV7-8 and TRBJ2-7, with 10 nucleotides matching TRBD1. The trim removed 5 bases at V and 0 bases at J, leaving 7 bases unmatched. Germline CDR1 SGHVS, CDR2 FQNEAQ. CDR3 size: 16 residues. The CDR3 DNA reads TGTGCCAGCAGCATAAGAGGGACAGGGGCCTCCTACGAGCAGTACTTC. Protein sequence: CASSIRGTGASYEQYF.

This clonotype has just a few counts. This chain connects TRBV7-2 to TRBJ2-5; 8 bases map to TRBD2. CDR1 and CDR2 (germline): SGHTA, FQGNSA. The CDR3 length is 14 residues. J gave up 1 base and V 4 bases, and 2 bases lay outside the gene matches. This CDR3 reads CASSSGRVQETQYF. CDR3 sequence (DNA): TGTGCCAGCAGCTCCGGGAGGGTCCAAGAGACCCAGTACTTC.

This clonotype was found once. The CDR3 ends on some other residue instead of the conserved phenylalanine or tryptophan, so this is likely a read error. The rearrangement uses TRBV10-2 and TRBJ2-5; D gene uncertain. The CDR3 runs 13 residues. The ends were cut back, 6 bases at V and 3 bases at J, with 11 bases in the middle. From germline, CDR1 is WSHSY and CDR2 SAAADI. In DNA form, the CDR3 reads TGCGCCAGCAGAACCACACAGAAAGAGACCCAGTACGTC. This sequence encodes CASRTTQKETQYV.

In this sample, this clonotype turned up a few times. The V and J genes are TRBV20-1 and TRBJ2-7; TRBD2 matches at 10 bases. The CDR3 runs to 13 residues. The germline V gene has CDR1 DFQATT and CDR2 SNEGSKA (reference sequence). V shed 4 bases and J 3 bases; nucleotides not matched to a gene: 3. CDR3 in DNA: TGCAGTGCTACTAGCGGGAGTATCTACGAGCAGTACTTC. Its protein product is CSATSGSIYEQYF.

This clonotype came up a few times. This chain uses TRBV4-2 with TRBJ2-3, with 11 positions matching TRBD2. The V gene end was trimmed by 2 bases and the J gene end by 0 bases; junction bases not matched to a gene: 4. Per germline, CDR1 LGHNA and CDR2 YNFKEQ. The CDR3 length is 17 residues. DNA of the CDR3: TGTGCCAGCAGCCAATTAGCGGGAGGGCCTAGCACAGATACGCAGTATTTT. Protein product: CASSQLAGGPSTDTQYF.

This clonotype has a count of ten or more. This rearrangement joins TRBV20-1 to TRBJ2-1, with a possible D match to TRBD2 (5 bases). The germline V gene has CDR1 DFQATT and CDR2 SNEGSKA (reference sequence). V shed 7 bases and J shed 2 bases, with 12 bases lying between them. The CDR3 spans 13 residues. CDR3 region: CSVRRVPYNEQFF. The CDR3 DNA reads as TGCAGTGTTCGGCGGGTTCCCTACAATGAGCAGTTCTTC.

The chain recombines TRBV9 with TRBJ2-3; D may be TRBD2 (6 bases). The germline V and J ends were trimmed by 3 bases and 0 bases, with 8 bases remaining between them. Germline V gene sequence: CDR1 SGDLS, CDR2 YYNGEE. This CDR3 has 14 amino acids. In DNA form, the CDR3 reads TGTGCCAGCAGCGACGGGAGTAGCACAGATACGCAGTATTTT. Translation: CASSDGSSTDTQYF.

This clonotype was detected a few times. Written as DNA, the CDR3 is TGCAGTGCTAGTGAAGGGTGGTTGGCAGATACGCAGTATTTT. Its translation: CSASEGWLADTQYF. The chain is built from TRBV20-1 and TRBJ2-3, with D hard to call. The CDR3 covers 14 residues. Germline V lookup: CDR1 DFQATT, CDR2 SNEGSKA (reference sequence). V was trimmed by 3 bases and J by 4 bases, leaving 14 bases between them.

This clonotype came up many times. The genes are TRBV5-1 and TRBJ2-1, with D unclear. The germline V gene encodes CDR1 SGHRS and CDR2 YFSETQ. With 2 bases removed from V and 4 bases from J, the gap between germline ends came to 10 bases. This CDR3 region has 14 residues. The CDR3 loop reads CASSFRWRYNEQFF. The CDR3 DNA follows: TGCGCCAGCAGCTTTCGGTGGCGGTACAATGAGCAGTTCTTC.

This clonotype was observed many times. The V and J genes are TRBV20-1 and TRBJ2-1; weak D call: TRBD1 (6 bases). The V end lost 6 bases, the J end lost 13 bases, and 13 bases lay between the germline ends. CDR1 is DFQATT, CDR2 SNEGSKA, per germline (reference sequence). The CDR3 has 10 amino acids. For the CDR3, the DNA is TGCAGTGCCTCGGACAGTTCCCAGTTCTTC. As protein: CSASDSSQFF.

Ten or more counts support this clonotype. V gene TRBV20-1 combines with J gene TRBJ2-1, with TRBD2 identical over 10 bases. V lost 3 bases and J lost 7; bases outside the gene matches: 9. CDR1 DFQATT and CDR2 SNEGSKA come from the germline V gene (reference sequence). The CDR3 consists of 15 residues. The CDR3 DNA follows: TGCAGTGCTAGTGGGTCTAGCGGGAGTGGAAATGAGCAGTTCTTC. Translation gives CSASGSSGSGNEQFF.

Ten or more counts support this clonotype. J is TRBJ2-3 and V is TRBV7-8, with 8 positions matching TRBD1. The CDR3 totals 16 residues. V lost 5 bases to trimming and J lost 4 bases; unmatched junction nucleotides: 11. Germline V gene data show CDR1 as SGHVS and CDR2 as FQNEAQ. CDR3 coding DNA: TGTGCCAGCAGCCCTCACCGAACAGGGGGAGCAGATACGCAGTATTTT. Its translation is CASSPHRTGGADTQYF.

This clonotype appeared a few times. This chain connects TRBV14 to TRBJ2-1; TRBD2 is a possible D gene (5 bases). Deletions cut 4 bases from V and 3 bases from J, with 10 bases between. This CDR3 spans 14 amino acids. CDR1 is SGHDN, CDR2 FVKESK, per germline. The CDR3 sequence: CASSPLGDYNEQFF. CDR3 nucleotides: TGTGCCAGCAGCCCCCTCGGGGACTACAATGAGCAGTTCTTC.